Below, 15 T cell receptor beta chains from the same sample are listed, as sequenced in a study of regulatory T cells in long-lasting Graves disease. Time point given: newly diagnosed GD, antithyroid drugs for less than 3 months. There was RNA extracted from PBMCs, and the TCR library was made from it. With iRepertoire HTBI primers and Arm-PCR of CDR3 regions, TCR beta libraries were built. TCRdb re-analysed the multiplex PCR reads in MiXCR, keeping a single row per CDR3 protein. The data hold approximately 250,000 distinct CDR3 sequences, with about 16% observed a single time. The sample consisted of peripheral blood mononuclear cells (PBMCs), taken at new diagnosis, from a patient treated with antithyroid drugs. These receptors were taken from a female donor with Graves disease.

In this sample, this clonotype turned up a few times. V usage is TRBV7-9 and J usage is TRBJ1-5; D is uncertain. CDR1 and CDR2 (germline): SEHNR, FQNEAQ (reference sequence). The CDR3 covers 15 residues. Trimming shortened V by 3 bases and J by 4 bases, and 13 bases separated the two germline ends. The CDR3 nucleotides are TGTGCCAGCAGCTTTGGGCCGGGTTTGAATCAGCCCCAGCATTTT. Amino acid sequence: CASSFGPGLNQPQHF.

This clonotype has at least ten counts. This chain connects TRBV9 to TRBJ2-2, with 10 positions matching TRBD1. Germline CDR1 reads SGDLS; CDR2 reads YYNGEE. CDR3 length: 16 residues. The V segment lost 0 bases and the J segment 6 bases; nucleotides outside the gene matches: 5. This CDR3 reads CASSVGGTGVAGELFF. In DNA form, the CDR3 reads TGTGCCAGCAGCGTAGGAGGGACAGGGGTCGCCGGGGAGCTGTTTTTT.

The chain uses TRBV6-2 or TRBV6-3 and TRBJ1-3; TRBD1 agrees at 11 bases. The CDR3 has 17 residues. V lost 4 bases to trimming and J lost 4 bases; unmatched junction nucleotides: 9. Germline CDR1 MNHEY, CDR2 SVGEGT. CDR3 residues: CASSSPYWTGGGNTIYF. The CDR3 DNA reads as TGTGCCAGCAGTTCTCCTTACTGGACAGGGGGCGGAAACACCATATATTTT.

Ten or more counts support this clonotype. This chain uses TRBV28 with TRBJ2-5; D perhaps matches TRBD1 (5 bases). Germline V lookup: CDR1 MDHEN, CDR2 SYDVKM. The ends were cut back, 3 bases at V and 2 bases at J, with 16 bases in the middle. This CDR3 is 16 amino acids long. The CDR3, as DNA: TGTGCCAGCAGTTTTGGCCAAGACAGTTTTCAAGAGACCCAGTACTTC. The encoded protein is CASSFGQDSFQETQYF.

This clonotype was seen repeatedly, ten times or more. CDR3 in DNA: TGTGCCAGCAGCGCGCACACAGGGGCAGATACGCAGTATTTT. Encoded protein: CASSAHTGADTQYF. The chain carries TRBV11-3 and TRBJ2-3; 7 bases are shared with TRBD1. V shed 5 bases, J shed 4 bases, and the junction held 6 bases outside the gene matches. The CDR3 runs to 14 residues. Germline V gene lookup returns CDR1 SGHNT and CDR2 YENEEA. Full variable domain (remainder filled in from reference TRBV11-3 and TRBJ2-3): EAGVVQSPRYKIIEKKQPVAFWCNPISGHNTLYWYLQNLGQGPELLIRYENEEAVDDSQLPKDRFSAERLKGVDSTLKIQPAELGDSAVYLCASSAHTGADTQYFGPGTRLTVL.

The chain combines TRBV20-1 with TRBJ1-5, with TRBD1 identical over 7 bases. The CDR3 contains 14 residues. Per the germline V gene, CDR1 is DFQATT and CDR2 is SNEGSKA (reference sequence). V shed 6 bases, J shed 4 bases, and the junction held 9 bases outside the gene matches. The CDR3 nucleotides read TGCAGTGCGCCCAACAGGGGCGATAATCAGCCCCAGCATTTT. Translated, it gives CSAPNRGDNQPQHF.

This clonotype occurred a few times. CDR3 loop: CSARGSLAEWNTGELFF. CDR3 DNA sequence: TGCAGTGCTAGAGGCTCTCTAGCGGAGTGGAACACCGGGGAGCTGTTTTTT. V and J are TRBV20-1 and TRBJ2-2; 7 nucleotides match TRBD2. V dropped 1 base and J dropped 1; count of bases not matched to a gene: 9. CDR1 is DFQATT, CDR2 SNEGSKA, per germline (reference sequence). The CDR3 spans 17 residues.

Only one count was recorded for this clonotype. The CDR3 reads CASSSIEARGETQYF. As DNA, the CDR3 is TGTGCCAGCAGTTCCATCGAGGCCCGTGGTGAGACCCAGTACTTC. The J gene is TRBJ2-5, the V gene TRBV11-2; D remains ambiguous. The CDR3 sequence is 15 residues long. Trimming shortened V by 6 bases and J by 5 bases, and 19 bases separated the two germline ends. In germline, CDR1 is SGHAT, CDR2 FQNNGV. Filled out from reference TRBV11-2 and TRBJ2-5, the complete variable domain reads EAGVAQSPRYKIIEKRQSVAFWCNPISGHATLYWYQQILGQGPKLLIQFQNNGVVDDSQLPKDRFSAERLKGVDSTLKIQPAKLEDSAVYLCASSSIEARGETQYFGPGTRLLVL.

A remark on this clonotype: This may come from a read error, since a much larger clone is one base off. V is TRBV28 and J is TRBJ1-3; D is unresolved. Germline V gene sequence: CDR1 MDHEN, CDR2 SYDVKM. The CDR3 runs to 15 residues. V was pared by 10 bases and J by 0 bases, with 16 bases between. The CDR3 loop is CANRAGPVSGNTIYF. As DNA, the CDR3 is TGTGCCAACAGAGCTGGACCGGTCTCTGGAAACACCATATATTTT.

This clonotype has a handful of counts. V usage is TRBV4-1 and J usage is TRBJ1-4; D may be TRBD1 (5 bases). Germline assignment: CDR1 MGHRA and CDR2 YSYEKL. This CDR3 has 16 residues. V was shortened by 2 bases and J by 4 bases, with 14 bases between the two germline ends. This chain's CDR3 is CASSQTLGGINEKLFF. CDR3 nucleotides: TGCGCCAGCAGCCAAACGCTCGGGGGAATTAATGAAAAACTGTTTTTT.

Concerning this clonotype itself: A much larger clone is a single base away; this may be a read error. The missing conserved phenylalanine or tryptophan at the end of this CDR3 makes a read error likely. The rearrangement uses TRBV6-2 or TRBV6-3 and TRBJ2-1; TRBD2 matches 12 bases. The CDR3 consists of 15 residues. After removal of 7 bases from V and 7 bases from J, the junction contained 8 bases not matched to a gene. The germline gives CDR1 MNHEY, CDR2 SVGEGT. This CDR3 reads CASIPLAGGYNEQFL. DNA of the CDR3: TGTGCCAGCATACCCCTAGCGGGAGGGTATAATGAGCAGTTCTTG.

This clonotype was picked up many times. This chain connects TRBV7-8 to TRBJ2-7; 12 bases agree with TRBD2. Looked up from germline, CDR1 is SGHVS and CDR2 is FQNEAQ. The CDR3 is 15 residues long. The ends lost 5 bases at V and 4 bases at J; junction bases unmatched: 6. The CDR3 coding sequence is TGTGCCAGCAGCCAGACTAGCGGGAGCTTTTACGAGCAGTACTTC. Its protein product is CASSQTSGSFYEQYF.

There are a few counts of this clonotype. The chain recombines TRBV7-9 with TRBJ2-2; 10 bases are a match to TRBD1. The germline V gene encodes CDR1 SEHNR and CDR2 FQNEAQ (reference sequence). V dropped 3 bases and J dropped 4; count of bases not matched to a gene: 5. The CDR3 is 16 amino acids. The CDR3 nucleotides read TGTGCCAGCAGCTTCTCGGGGACAGGGGTCACCGGGGAGCTGTTTTTT. Translation gives CASSFSGTGVTGELFF.

Of note for this clonotype: This is likely an artifact of a read error, given a far larger clone one base away. The rearrangement uses TRBV7-2 and TRBJ1-1; the D gene is possibly TRBD1 (6 bases). In germline, CDR1 is SGHTA, CDR2 FQGNSA. The CDR3 is 14 amino acids. With 7 bases removed from V and 2 bases from J, the gap between germline ends came to 14 bases. The CDR3 region is CASTPGTPNTEAFF. Written as DNA, the CDR3 is TGTGCCAGCACCCCCGGGACACCAAACACTGAAGCTTTCTTT.

This clonotype was recorded many times. The chain recombines TRBV10-3 with TRBJ2-1, with TRBD2 matching over 11 bases. V lost 5 bases, J lost 5 bases, and 14 bases stayed unmatched. Per the germline V gene, CDR1 is ENHRY and CDR2 is SYGVKD. The CDR3 is made up of 18 amino acids. DNA for the CDR3: TGTGCCATCAGTTCCTCAACTAGCGGGGGAATTTTTAACAATGAGCAGTTCTTC. It codes for CAISSSTSGGIFNNEQFF.